Listed here are 10 T cell receptor beta chains from one sample, sequenced in a study of blood T cell repertoires in COVID-19. Produced via immunoSEQ multiplex PCR; TCRdb's table is partial and in-frame only. Of around 72,000 clones detected, around four fifths appear once; the ten largest clones hold 15% to 20%. Sequences were obtained from peripheral blood. The receptor set was obtained from a woman older than 75 with acute or convalescent COVID-19.

V and J are TRBV27 and TRBJ1-6; 10 nucleotides align to TRBD1. Losses at the gene ends were 6 bases for V and 2 bases for J; bases not matched to a gene: 7. This CDR3 is built from 17 residues. Germline assignment: CDR1 MNHEY and CDR2 SMNVEV (reference sequence). The DNA of the CDR3 is TGTGCCAGCAGGACGGACAGGGGGAACCCCTATAATTCACCCCTCCACTTT. This sequence encodes CASRTDRGNPYNSPLHF.

The chain combines TRBV6-5 with TRBJ1-1, with no clear D. The CDR3 is 13 residues long. CDR1 and CDR2 (germline): MNHEY, SVGAGI. The germline V and J ends were trimmed by 6 bases and 0 bases, with 8 bases remaining between them. CDR3 nucleotide sequence: TGTGCCAGCAGACCCCCTATGAACACTGAAGCTTTCTTT. Translation gives CASRPPMNTEAFF.

V gene TRBV18 combines with J gene TRBJ2-7, with a possible D match to TRBD1 (6 bases). Germline lookup yields CDR1 KGHSH and CDR2 LQKENI. The V end was cut by 3 bases, the J end by 2 bases, with 11 bases between. The CDR3 spans 14 residues. Here the CDR3 reads CASSPMTGTYEQYF. For the CDR3, the DNA is TGTGCCAGCTCACCGATGACAGGAACCTACGAGCAGTACTTC.

The rearrangement links TRBV11-1 to TRBJ1-1; tentative D call: TRBD1 (5 bases). Germline-derived CDR1 and CDR2 are SGHAT and FQDESV (reference sequence). Trimming removed 3 bases at V and 1 base at J, with 12 bases between. The CDR3 spans 15 residues. CDR3 sequence reads: CASSLDGGTNTEAFF. CDR3 in DNA: TGTGCCAGCAGCTTGGACGGGGGGACGAACACTGAAGCTTTCTTT.

This chain connects TRBV30 to TRBJ2-7; tentative D call: TRBD1 (6 bases). Germline values: CDR1 GTSNPN, CDR2 SVGIG (reference sequence). Trimming stripped 7 bases from V and 4 bases from J, with 17 bases between. This CDR3 comprises 13 residues. This CDR3 reads CAYGQVQGYEQYF. The CDR3 DNA sequence: TGTGCCTACGGCCAAGTCCAGGGGTACGAGCAGTACTTC.

This chain uses TRBV5-4 with TRBJ1-6, with 9 bases identical to TRBD1. J lost 15 bases, V lost 1 base, and 8 bases had no gene match. Per germline, CDR1 SGHNT and CDR2 YYREEE (reference sequence). The CDR3 has 14 residues. The CDR3 reads CASSLPGQGPHLHF. In DNA, the CDR3 is TGTGCCAGCAGCTTGCCGGGACAGGGCCCTCACCTCCACTTT. Full variable domain (remainder filled in from reference TRBV5-4 and TRBJ1-6): ETGVTQSPTHLIKTRGQQVTLRCSSQSGHNTVSWYQQALGQGPQFIFQYYREEENGRGNFPPRFSGLQFPNYSSELNVNALELDDSALYLCASSLPGQGPHLHFGNGTRLTVT.

In DNA form, the CDR3 reads TGTGCCAGCAGCGTAGGGTGGAGGTCGGGTGAGACCCAGTACTTC. It codes for CASSVGWRSGETQYF. V is TRBV9 and J is TRBJ2-5; TRBD2 is a possible D gene (5 bases). In germline, CDR1 is SGDLS, CDR2 YYNGEE. This CDR3 has 15 residues. The V end was cut by 0 bases, the J end by 5 bases, with 14 bases between.

The rearrangement links TRBV19 to TRBJ2-7; perhaps TRBD2 as D (5 bases). V lost 3 bases to trimming and J lost 2 bases, with 14 bases between them. This CDR3 is built from 15 residues. Germline V gene lookup returns CDR1 LNHDA and CDR2 SQIVND (reference sequence). CDR3 nucleotides: TGTGCCAGTAGTATTGCGAAGGACTTAACCTACGAGCAGTACTTC. Its protein is CASSIAKDLTYEQYF. The complete variable domain, with remaining parts taken from reference TRBV19 and TRBJ2-7, reads DGGITQSPKYLFRKEGQNVTLSCEQNLNHDAMYWYRQDPGQGLRLIYYSQIVNDFQKGDIAEGYSVSREKKESFPLTVTSAQKNPTAFYLCASSIAKDLTYEQYFGPGTRLTVT.

This clone showed up just a few times. CDR3 in DNA: TGCGCCAGCACCTCTATGGGGGGGACGAACACTGAAGCTTTCTTT. It specifies CASTSMGGTNTEAFF. The chain links TRBV5-1 to TRBJ1-1; weak D call: TRBD1 (5 bases). Trimming took off 6 bases at V and 1 base at J, with 16 bases between the two ends. This CDR3 region has 15 residues. The V gene's germline CDR1 is SGHRS and CDR2 YFSETQ.

The CDR3, as DNA: TGTGCCATCCAATCTAGCGGGGGTAACAATGAGCAGTTCTTC. The encoded protein is CAIQSSGGNNEQFF. The rearrangement links TRBV10-3 to TRBJ2-1; TRBD2 aligns across 10 bases. Germline CDR1 ENHRY, CDR2 SYGVKD. This CDR3 contains 14 residues. V trimming: 8 bases; J trimming: 5 bases; junction bases outside the gene matches: 6.